This entry features one TCR beta chain sequence. Seattle participants joined during active infection and were tracked over time. The sample is drawn from a study of blood T cell repertoires in COVID-19. Across the study: There were acute and convalescent COVID-19 samples, and they came from the United States, Italy and Spain. From T cells, B-cell-depleted T cells, or PBMCs came the material, which was cDNA or gDNA.

The V end lost 6 bases, the J end lost 2 bases, and 15 bases lay between the germline ends. CDR1 and CDR2 from the germline V gene are LNHDA and SQIVND (reference sequence). The CDR3 extends over 15 amino acids. Per the study methods: By means of reference gene primer amplification, nucleated cell counts were estimated. TCRdb keeps only in-frame clones here, not all; method: immunoSEQ multiplex PCR. Clonal size and the V and J genes are those of that table, whereas D and trimming came from the DNA. The repertoire holds about 190,000 clones, around 80% seen once, with 7.8% in the top ten. The sequence came from a woman in her fifties or sixties with COVID-19, enrolled during active disease. Sequenced sample: peripheral blood. The rearrangement links TRBV19 to TRBJ2-3, with D possibly matching TRBD2 (6 bases). This CDR3 reads CASSRVEGNTDTQYF. Here the CDR3 DNA reads TGTGCCAGTAGCAGGGTGGAGGGTAACACAGATACGCAGTATTTT.